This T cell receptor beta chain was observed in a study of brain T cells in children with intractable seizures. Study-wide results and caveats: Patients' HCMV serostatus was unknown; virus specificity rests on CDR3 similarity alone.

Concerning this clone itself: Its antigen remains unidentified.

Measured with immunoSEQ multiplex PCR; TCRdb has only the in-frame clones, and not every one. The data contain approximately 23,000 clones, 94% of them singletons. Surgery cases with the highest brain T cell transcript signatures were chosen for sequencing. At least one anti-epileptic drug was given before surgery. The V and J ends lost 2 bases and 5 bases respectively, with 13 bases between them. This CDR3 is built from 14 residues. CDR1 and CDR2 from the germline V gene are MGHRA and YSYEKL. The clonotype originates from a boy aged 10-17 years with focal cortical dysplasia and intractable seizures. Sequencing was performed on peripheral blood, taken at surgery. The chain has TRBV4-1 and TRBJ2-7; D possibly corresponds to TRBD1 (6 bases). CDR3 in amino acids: CASSQQGKVNEQYF. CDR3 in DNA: TGCGCCAGCAGCCAACAGGGGAAAGTCAACGAGCAGTACTTC.